A selection of T cell receptor beta chains follows, all from one sample in a study of blood T cell repertoires in COVID-19. Repertoires were generated with immunoSEQ multiplex PCR, while TCRdb's copy carries only in-frame clones and drops some. The sample yields 150,000 to 200,000 clones, around nine tenths seen once. Sequencing used peripheral blood. The receptors come from a woman aged 70-85 years with COVID-19, enrolled during active disease. Both conserved end residues are part of each CDR3. D genes are given only for firm matches. Size values are once, few and many counts, or a class for expanded clones, and some rows have none.

TRBV7-2	TRBD2	TRBJ2-7	NA	13	TGTGCCAGCAGACTAGCGGCATACTACGAGCAGTACTTC	CASRLAAYYEQYF
TRBV28	NA	TRBJ1-2	NA	13	TGTGCCAGCAGTCCGCGGACACCCTATGGCTACACCTTC	CASSPRTPYGYTF
TRBV7-9	TRBD2	TRBJ2-5	NA	15	TGTGCCAGCAGTCTCCCGGGTAGCGGGAGGGAGACCCAGTACTTC	CASSLPGSGRETQYF
TRBV2	NA	TRBJ1-5	NA	14	TGTGCCAGCAGTCCAGGAACTGGCAATCAGCCCCAGCATTTT	CASSPGTGNQPQHF
TRBV4-1	NA	TRBJ2-7	NA	13	TGCGCCAGCAGCCCAGGCCGAAGCCCCGAGCAGTACTTC	CASSPGRSPEQYF
TRBV19	TRBD1	TRBJ1-1	medium-sized	14	TGTGCCAGTAGCCCACAGGGGATCAACACTGAAGCTTTCTTT	CASSPQGINTEAFF
TRBV30	NA	TRBJ2-7	NA	13	TGTGCCTGGAGTAAGGTGGGCCCCTACGAGCAGTACTTC	CAWSKVGPYEQYF
TRBV5-4	TRBD1	TRBJ1-1	NA	15	TGTGCCAGCAGCCCAAGGACAGGGCTGAACACTGAAGCTTTCTTT	CASSPRTGLNTEAFF
TRBV5-4	NA	TRBJ2-6	NA	15	TGTGCCAGCAGCCCGTACAGCTCTGGGGCCAACGTCCTGACTTTC	CASSPYSSGANVLTF
TRBV6-6	NA	TRBJ1-4	NA	14	TGTGCCAGCAGTTTCGGACAGAGAGATGAAAAACTGTTTTTT	CASSFGQRDEKLFF